The table lists the clone carrying this TCR beta chain with a count of one. The data stem from a study of OX40 agonist ivuxolimab in advanced cancers. Study summary: At doses from 0.01 to 10 mg/kg, patients were given intravenous ivuxolimab every 2 weeks.

This CDR3 contains 13 residues. Germline assignment: CDR1 SQVTM and CDR2 ANQGSEA. The V end was cut by 3 bases, the J end by 7 bases, with 15 bases between. Some clones are missing from TCRdb's copy, which holds only in-frame ones; the method was immunoSEQ multiplex PCR. This table holds 75,000 to 100,000 clones, 65% to 90% found once. Sequences were derived from CD4+ or CD8+ T cells sorted from blood, sampled in a trial of the OX40 agonist ivuxolimab. The chain couples TRBV29-1 to TRBJ2-5; a possible D gene is TRBD2 (6 bases). The receptor comes from an adult with an advanced solid tumor such as melanoma, head and neck, liver or kidney cancer. The CDR3 DNA follows: TGCAGCGTTGAGGGGGACTCGAGTCGGACCCAGTACTTC. Its protein is CSVEGDSSRTQYF.